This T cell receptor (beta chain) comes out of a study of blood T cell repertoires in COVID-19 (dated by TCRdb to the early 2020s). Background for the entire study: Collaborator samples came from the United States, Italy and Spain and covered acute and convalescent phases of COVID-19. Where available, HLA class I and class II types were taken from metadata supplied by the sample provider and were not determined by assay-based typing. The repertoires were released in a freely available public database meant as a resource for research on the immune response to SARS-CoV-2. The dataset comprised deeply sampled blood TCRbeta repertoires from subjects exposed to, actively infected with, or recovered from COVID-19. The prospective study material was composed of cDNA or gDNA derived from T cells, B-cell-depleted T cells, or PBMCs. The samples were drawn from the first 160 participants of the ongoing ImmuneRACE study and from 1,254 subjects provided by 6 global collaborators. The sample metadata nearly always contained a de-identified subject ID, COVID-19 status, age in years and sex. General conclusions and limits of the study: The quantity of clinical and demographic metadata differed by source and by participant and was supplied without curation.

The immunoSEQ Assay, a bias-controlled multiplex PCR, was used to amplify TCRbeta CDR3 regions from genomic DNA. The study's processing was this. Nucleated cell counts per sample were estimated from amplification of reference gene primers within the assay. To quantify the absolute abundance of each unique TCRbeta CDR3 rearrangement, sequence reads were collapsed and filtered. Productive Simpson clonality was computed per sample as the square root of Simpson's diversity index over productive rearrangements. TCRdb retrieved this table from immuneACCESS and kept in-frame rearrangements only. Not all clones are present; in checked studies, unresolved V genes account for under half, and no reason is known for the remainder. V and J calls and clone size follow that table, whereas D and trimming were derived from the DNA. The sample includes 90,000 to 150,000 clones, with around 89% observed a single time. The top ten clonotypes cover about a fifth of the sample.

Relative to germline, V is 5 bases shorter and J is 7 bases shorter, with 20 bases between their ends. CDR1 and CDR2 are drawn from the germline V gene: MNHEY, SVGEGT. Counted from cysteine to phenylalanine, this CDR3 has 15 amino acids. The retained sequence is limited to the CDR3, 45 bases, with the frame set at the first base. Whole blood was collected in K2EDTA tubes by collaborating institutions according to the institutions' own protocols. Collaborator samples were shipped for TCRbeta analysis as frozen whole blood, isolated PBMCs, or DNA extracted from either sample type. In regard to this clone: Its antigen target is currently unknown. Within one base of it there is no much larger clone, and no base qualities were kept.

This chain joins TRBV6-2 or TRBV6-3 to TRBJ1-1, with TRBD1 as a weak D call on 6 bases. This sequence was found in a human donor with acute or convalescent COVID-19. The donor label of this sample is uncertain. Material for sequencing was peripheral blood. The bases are TGTGCCAGCAGTCCACCGAGGGGGGGGCGAGTTGAAGCTTTCTTT. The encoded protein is CASSPPRGGRVEAFF.